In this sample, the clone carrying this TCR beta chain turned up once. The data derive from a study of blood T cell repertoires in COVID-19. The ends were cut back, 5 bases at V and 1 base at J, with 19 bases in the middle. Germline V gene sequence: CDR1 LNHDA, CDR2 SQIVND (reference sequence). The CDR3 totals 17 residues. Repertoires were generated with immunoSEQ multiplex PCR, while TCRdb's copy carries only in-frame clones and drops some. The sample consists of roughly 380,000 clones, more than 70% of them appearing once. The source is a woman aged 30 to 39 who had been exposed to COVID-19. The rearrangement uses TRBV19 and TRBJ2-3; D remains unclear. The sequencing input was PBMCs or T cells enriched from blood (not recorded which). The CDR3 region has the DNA TGTGCCAGTAGTTCGGCCCAGAGTATCGAGGGCACAGATACGCAGTATTTT. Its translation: CASSSAQSIEGTDTQYF.